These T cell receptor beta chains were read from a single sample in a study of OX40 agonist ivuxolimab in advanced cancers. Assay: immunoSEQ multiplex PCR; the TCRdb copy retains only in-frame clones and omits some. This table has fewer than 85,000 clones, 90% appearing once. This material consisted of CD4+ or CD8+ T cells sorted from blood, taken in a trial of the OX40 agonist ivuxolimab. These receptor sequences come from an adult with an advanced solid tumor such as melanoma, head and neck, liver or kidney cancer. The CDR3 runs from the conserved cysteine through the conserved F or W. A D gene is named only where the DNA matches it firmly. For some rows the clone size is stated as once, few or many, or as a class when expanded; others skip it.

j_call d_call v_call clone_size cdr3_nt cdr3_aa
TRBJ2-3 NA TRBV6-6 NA TGTGCCAGCAGTTACTCCGGGACCGGGCCAGATACGCAGTATTTT CASSYSGTGPDTQYF
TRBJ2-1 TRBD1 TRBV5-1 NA TGCGCCAGCAGAGAGGGACAGGGCTCGTACAGCTCCTACAATGAGCAGTTCTTC CASREGQGSYSSYNEQFF
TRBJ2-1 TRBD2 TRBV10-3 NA TGTGCCATCAGTGAGAGTGGTAGCGGGAGTAATGAGCAGTTCTTC CAISESGSGSNEQFF
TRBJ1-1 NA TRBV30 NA TGTGCCTGGAGTGTACAACCGAACACTGAAGCTTTCTTT CAWSVQPNTEAFF
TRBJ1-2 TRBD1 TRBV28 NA TGTGCCAGCAGTTTCGGACAGGGTATAGGGAGGGGCTACACCTTC CASSFGQGIGRGYTF
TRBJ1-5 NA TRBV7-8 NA TGTGCCAGCAGCATCACAAGGAGCAATCAGCCCCAGCATTTT CASSITRSNQPQHF
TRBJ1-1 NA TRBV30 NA TGTGCCTCCCGGGTGAGCACGAACACTGAAGCTTTCTTT CASRVSTNTEAFF
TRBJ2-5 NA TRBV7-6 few TGTGCCAGCAGCTTACTGACAGGGAGGTACCAAGAGACCCAGTACTTC CASSLLTGRYQETQYF
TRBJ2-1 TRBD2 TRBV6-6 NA TGTGCCAGCAGTACCCCGGGGGGGACCTACAATGAGCAGTTCTTC CASSTPGGTYNEQFF
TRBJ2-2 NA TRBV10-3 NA TGTGCCATCAGTGACAGTGGGACTTCGGGCACCGGGGAGCTGTTTTTT CAISDSGTSGTGELFF
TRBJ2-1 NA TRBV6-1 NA TGTGCCAGCAGTGAGGGCGGCAGGGTGTTTTACAATGAGCAGTTCTTC CASSEGGRVFYNEQFF
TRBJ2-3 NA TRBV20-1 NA TGCAGTGCTAGGTCAACAGATACGCAGTATTTT CSARSTDTQYF
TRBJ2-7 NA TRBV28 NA TGTGCCAGCAGTTTCCCGGCAGGGGTAAGCTACGAGCAGTACTTC CASSFPAGVSYEQYF
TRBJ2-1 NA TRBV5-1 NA TGCGCCAGCAGCCTGCAGCCTAGCGCCAACAATGAGCAGTTCTTC CASSLQPSANNEQFF
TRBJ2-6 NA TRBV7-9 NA TGTGCCTCGAGGGGGGTAACTGGGGCCAACGTCCTGACTTTC CASRGVTGANVLTF
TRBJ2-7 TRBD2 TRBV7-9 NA TGTGCCAGCAGCTCCCCCGGGAGCGGGGGGGCTTACGAGCAGTACTTC CASSSPGSGGAYEQYF
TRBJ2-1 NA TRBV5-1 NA TGCGCCAGCAGCTGGTCCGGGACCCCAGGGTTCGATGAGCAGTTCTTC CASSWSGTPGFDEQFF
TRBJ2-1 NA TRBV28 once TGTGCCAGCAGTTTAGAAGGGGTGAGGGAGGAGCAGTTCTTC CASSLEGVREEQFF
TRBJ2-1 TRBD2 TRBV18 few TGTGCCAGCTCAGCAGGACTAGCGGGGGATGAGCAGTTCTTC CASSAGLAGDEQFF
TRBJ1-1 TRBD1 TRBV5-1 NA TGCGCCAGCAGTTCGGACAGGGCGATTGAAGCTTTCTTT CASSSDRAIEAFF
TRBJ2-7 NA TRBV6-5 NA TGTGCCAGCTCTTCGGACAGAGCCTACGAGCAGTACTTC CASSSDRAYEQYF
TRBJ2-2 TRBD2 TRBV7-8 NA TGTGCCAGCAGTTTAACGGCTAGCGGGGTAAACACCGGGGAGCTGTTTTTT CASSLTASGVNTGELFF
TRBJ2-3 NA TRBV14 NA TGTGCCAGCAGCCAGGCTGGGGGGTCGGAGACGCAGTATTTT CASSQAGGSETQYF
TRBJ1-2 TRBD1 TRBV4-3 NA TGCGCCAGCAGCCAATCACAGGGGGCGCAGGACTACACCTTC CASSQSQGAQDYTF
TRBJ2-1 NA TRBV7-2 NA TGTGCCAGCAGCCCCCTCCTCATAGCGCAGTTCTTC CASSPLLIAQFF
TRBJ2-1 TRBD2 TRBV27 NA TGTGCCAGCAGTTTATTTTCGATTGAGACTAGCGGGAGCAGTGAGCAGTTCTTC CASSLFSIETSGSSEQFF
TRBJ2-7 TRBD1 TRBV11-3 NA TGTGCCAGCAGCCCAGGACAGGGGGCTGGAGAATACGAGCAGTACTTC CASSPGQGAGEYEQYF
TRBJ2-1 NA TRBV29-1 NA TGCAGCGGCGAAGGCGGGGTGGGCTCCTACAATGAGCAGTTCTTC CSGEGGVGSYNEQFF
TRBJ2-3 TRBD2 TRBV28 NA TGTGCCAGCAGTCTTGGACTAGCCCACAATTCGGATACGCAGTATTTT CASSLGLAHNSDTQYF
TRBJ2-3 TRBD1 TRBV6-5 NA TGTGCGACCGGGACAGGAGACACAGATACGCAGTATTTT CATGTGDTDTQYF